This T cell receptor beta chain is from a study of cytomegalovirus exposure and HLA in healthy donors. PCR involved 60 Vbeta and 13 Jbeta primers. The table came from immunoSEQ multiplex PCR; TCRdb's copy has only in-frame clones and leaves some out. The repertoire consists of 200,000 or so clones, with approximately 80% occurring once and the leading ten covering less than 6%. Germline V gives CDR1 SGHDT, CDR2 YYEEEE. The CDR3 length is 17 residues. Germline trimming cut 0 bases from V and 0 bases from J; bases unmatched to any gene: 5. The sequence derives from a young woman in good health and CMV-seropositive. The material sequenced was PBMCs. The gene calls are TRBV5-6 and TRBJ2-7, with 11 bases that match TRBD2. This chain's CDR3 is CASSLAGTSGISYEQYF. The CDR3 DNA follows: TGTGCCAGCAGCTTGGCGGGGACTAGCGGAATCTCCTACGAGCAGTACTTC. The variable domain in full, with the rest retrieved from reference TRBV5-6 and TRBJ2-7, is DAGVTQSPTHLIKTRGQQVTLRCSPKSGHDTVSWYQQALGQGPQFIFQYYEEEERQRGNFPDRFSGHQFPNYSSELNVNALLLGDSALYLCASSLAGTSGISYEQYFGPGTRLTVT.